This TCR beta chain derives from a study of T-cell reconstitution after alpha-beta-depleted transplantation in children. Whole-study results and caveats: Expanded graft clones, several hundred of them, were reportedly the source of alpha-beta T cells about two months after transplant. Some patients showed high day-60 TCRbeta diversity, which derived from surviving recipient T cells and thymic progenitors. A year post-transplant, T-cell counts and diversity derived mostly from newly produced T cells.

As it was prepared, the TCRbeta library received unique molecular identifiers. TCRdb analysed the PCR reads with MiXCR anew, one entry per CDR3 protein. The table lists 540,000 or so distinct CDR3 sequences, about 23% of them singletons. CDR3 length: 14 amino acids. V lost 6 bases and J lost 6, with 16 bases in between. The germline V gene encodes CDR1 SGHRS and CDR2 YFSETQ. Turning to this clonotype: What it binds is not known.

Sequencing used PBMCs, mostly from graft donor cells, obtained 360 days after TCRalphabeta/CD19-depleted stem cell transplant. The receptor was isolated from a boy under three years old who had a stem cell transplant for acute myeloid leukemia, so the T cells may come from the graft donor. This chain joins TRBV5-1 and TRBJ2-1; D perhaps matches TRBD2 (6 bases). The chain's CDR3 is CASTVMVGGNEQFF. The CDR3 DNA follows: TGCGCCAGCACCGTGATGGTCGGGGGCAATGAGCAGTTCTTC.